The clone carrying this T cell receptor beta chain was counted at least ten times. Its antigen is as yet unknown. Germline values: CDR1 MNHNS, CDR2 SASEGT. V shed 4 bases, J shed 7 bases, and the junction held 5 bases outside the gene matches. The CDR3 loop spans 15 amino acids. Enrolled ophthalmopathy patients presented with a Clinical Activity Score of at least 3, a NOSPECS grade of at least 4, and disease duration under 3 months. The PBMCs studied were ones that came from 8.5 to 10 ml fresh peripheral blood. The sample is drawn from a study of T cells in Graves' hyperthyroidism and ophthalmopathy. Points from the study as a whole: Expanded thyroid clonotypes (above 0.001) were mostly also found in blood.

Template material for amplifying TCR beta CDR3 regions consisted of RNA transcripts. Carried out on the TCR CDR3, a first-round RT-PCR used the HTBI primer set. Via MiXCR, TCRdb re-called the multiplex PCR reads, giving one row per CDR3 protein. The table has a few hundred thousand distinct CDR3 sequences, 12% to 15% seen once. Specimen: blood. The TCR comes from a middle-aged woman with Graves' ophthalmopathy. This chain joins TRBV6-1 and TRBJ2-2; 11 bases are a match to TRBD2. CDR3 DNA sequence: TGTGCCAGCAGTGGACCGACTAGCGGGGTCGGGGAGCTGTTTTTT. This encodes CASSGPTSGVGELFF.